This entry lists 9 T cell receptor beta chains sequenced from one sample in a study of blood T cell repertoires in COVID-19. Clones were sequenced by immunoSEQ multiplex PCR, and TCRdb holds only the in-frame ones, with some missing. The table lists 150,000 to 200,000 clones, under 90% of them singletons. Material for sequencing was peripheral blood. The receptors here all came from a woman aged 70-85 years with COVID-19, enrolled during active disease.

The chain employs TRBV19 and TRBJ2-1, with 14 bases aligning to TRBD2. V dropped 5 bases and J dropped 4; count of bases not matched to a gene: 10. Germline V gene lookup returns CDR1 LNHDA and CDR2 SQIVND (reference sequence). The CDR3 is 18 residues long. The chain's CDR3 is CASSSGTSGSMGYNEQFF. The CDR3 coding sequence is TGTGCCAGTAGTTCCGGGACTAGCGGGAGCATGGGGTACAATGAGCAGTTCTTC.

This chain joins TRBV10-1 and TRBJ2-2, with a possible D match to TRBD2 (6 bases). This CDR3 has 14 residues. Germline values: CDR1 WNHNN, CDR2 SYGVQD (reference sequence). Trimming left V 4 bases short and J 1 base short, with 7 bases between. In DNA, the CDR3 is TGCGCCAGCAGTGTCGGGGGGAACACCGGGGAGCTGTTTTTT. This codes for CASSVGGNTGELFF.

Notes on this clone: One base away lies a much larger clone, so this may be a sequencing read error. The same CDR3 also results from other DNA sequences found in this sample. V gene TRBV2 combines with J gene TRBJ1-5, with D unresolved. The CDR3 extends over 15 amino acids. Trimming stripped 8 bases from V and 6 bases from J, with 20 bases between. The V gene's germline CDR1 is SNHLY and CDR2 FYNNEI. This chain's CDR3 is CASCYAARPGQPQHF. The CDR3 region has the DNA TGTGCCAGCTGTTATGCGGCACGACCCGGTCAGCCCCAGCATTTT.

The chain recombines TRBV5-5 with TRBJ1-2; 8 nucleotides line up with TRBD1. This CDR3 region has 14 residues. Per germline, CDR1 SGHKS and CDR2 YYEKEE (reference sequence). Trimming at V came to 0 bases and at J to 8 bases, leaving 6 bases not matched to a gene. The CDR3 reads CASSLAGGGYGYTF. Here the CDR3 DNA reads TGTGCCAGCAGCTTGGCAGGGGGCGGTTACGGCTACACCTTC.

V usage is TRBV5-1 and J usage is TRBJ1-4, with D maybe TRBD1 (5 bases). V was pared by 0 bases and J by 5 bases, with 8 bases between. Per the germline V gene, CDR1 is SGHRS and CDR2 is YFSETQ. The CDR3 is 14 amino acids. Here the CDR3 reads CASSLDPGNEKLFF. The CDR3 nucleotides read TGCGCCAGCAGCTTGGATCCAGGGAATGAAAAACTGTTTTTT.

This clone was detected a few times. This chain joins TRBV2 and TRBJ2-7, with 10 bases lining up with TRBD1. This CDR3 is 14 amino acids long. Germline CDR1 and CDR2: SNHLY and FYNNEI. Trimming at V came to 10 bases and at J to 3 bases, leaving 9 bases not matched to a gene. CDR3 sequence (DNA): TGTGCCACCCGGGACAGGGGTTCCCTCTACGAGCAGTACGTC. Amino acid sequence: CATRDRGSLYEQYV.

V is TRBV11-3 and J is TRBJ2-7; 9 positions agree with TRBD1. Germline V CDR1 and CDR2: SGHNT, YENEEA. This CDR3 is built from 16 residues. Trimming took 2 bases from V and 3 from J; bases not matched to a gene: 8. CDR3 sequence: CASSLPIRDRDYEQYV. CDR3 DNA sequence: TGTGCCAGCAGCTTACCCATCCGGGACAGGGACTACGAGCAGTACGTC.

This rearrangement joins TRBV3-1 (or the pseudogene TRBV3-2) to TRBJ1-2, with TRBD1 matching 12 bases. V shed 6 bases and J 7 bases; nucleotides not matched to a gene: 9. This CDR3 has 15 amino acids. Per germline, CDR1 LGHDT and CDR2 YNNKEL (reference sequence). CDR3 DNA: TGTGCCAGCAGTTCTCCGGGACAGGGGGCCGTTGGCTACACCTTC. Amino acid sequence: CASSSPGQGAVGYTF.

The DNA of the CDR3 is TGTGCCAGCAGAACAGGGGAAGGGCGCACTGAAGCTTTCTTT. It is translated as CASRTGEGRTEAFF. The chain carries TRBV28 and TRBJ1-1; TRBD1 aligns across 7 bases. The germline V gene has CDR1 MDHEN and CDR2 SYDVKM. Trimming cost V 6 bases and J 4 bases; bases outside gene matches: 8. The CDR3 loop spans 14 amino acids. Using reference TRBV28 and TRBJ1-1 for the parts outside the CDR3, the full variable domain is DVKVTQSSRYLVKRTGEKVFLECVQDMDHENMFWYRQDPGLGLRLIYFSYDVKMKEKGDIPEGYSVSREKKERFSLILESASTNQTSMYLCASRTGEGRTEAFFGQGTRLTVV.